These 16 T cell receptor beta chains originate from one sample sequenced in a study of blood T cell repertoires in COVID-19. Libraries were prepared by immunoSEQ multiplex PCR; TCRdb keeps only in-frame clonotypes and omits some of them. The table includes 250,000 to 300,000 clones, about 86% detected once. The sample was peripheral blood. These receptors were obtained from a woman aged 25 to 45 with COVID-19, enrolled during active disease.

V gene TRBV6-5 combines with J gene TRBJ2-5; D perhaps matches TRBD2 (6 bases). Germline V gives CDR1 MNHEY, CDR2 SVGAGI. V lost 7 bases and J lost 1, with 13 bases in between. The CDR3 consists of 14 residues. The CDR3 nucleotides are TGTGCCAGCACCGACGGGGGTTTCCAAGAGACCCAGTACTTC. This sequence encodes CASTDGGFQETQYF.

The count of this clone is one. J is TRBJ2-7 and V is TRBV7-2, with D possibly TRBD2 on 5 matching bases. Trimming took off 5 bases at V and 7 bases at J, with 15 bases between the two ends. The CDR3 totals 13 residues. The germline CDR1 and CDR2 sequences are SGHTA and FQGNSA. In DNA form, the CDR3 reads TGTGCCAGCAGCGAGACGGGGTTCTGGGAGCAGTACTTC. Its translation: CASSETGFWEQYF.

The table lists this clone with many counts. This chain connects TRBV15 to TRBJ2-5, with D perhaps TRBD1 (5 bases). There are 15 residues in the CDR3. CDR1 LNHNV and CDR2 YYDKDF come from the germline V gene (reference sequence). Trimming left V 4 bases short and J 1 base short, with 13 bases between. CDR3 nucleotides: TGTGCCACCAGCACCTTTCGGACATCCCAAGAGACCCAGTACTTC. It encodes CATSTFRTSQETQYF.

This clone was recorded a few times. The chain uses TRBV7-2 and TRBJ2-1; 7 positions match TRBD2. This CDR3 has 12 amino acids. V lost 5 bases and J lost 9; bases outside the gene matches: 4. Germline V gives CDR1 SGHTA, CDR2 FQGNSA. Written as DNA, the CDR3 is TGTGCCAGCAGCATAGGACTAGGTGAGCAGTTCTTC. It encodes CASSIGLGEQFF.

Comments on this clone: One junction end does not reproduce the germline sequence, and a read error may be involved. The genes are TRBV5-4 and TRBJ1-1; D is unresolved. Germline V CDR1 and CDR2: SGHNT, YYREEE (reference sequence). This CDR3 has 13 amino acids. The DNA of the CDR3 is TGTGCCAGCAGCTTGGGAAGTGTCGACATGAGTGTCTTT. The encoded protein is CASSLGSVDMSVF.

V is TRBV5-1 and J is TRBJ1-2; D is ambiguous. The germline V and J ends were trimmed by 2 bases and 5 bases, with 10 bases remaining between them. The V gene's germline CDR1 is SGHRS and CDR2 YFSETQ. The CDR3 has 13 amino acids. CDR3 bases: TGCGCCAGCAGCTTCGGTGACTATTATGGCTACACCTTC. As protein: CASSFGDYYGYTF.

The chain carries TRBV6-5 and TRBJ1-2; TRBD1 might be the D (6 bases). Looked up from germline, CDR1 is MNHEY and CDR2 is SVGAGI. Trimming shortened V by 8 bases and J by 5 bases, and 21 bases separated the two germline ends. The CDR3 sequence is 15 residues long. The CDR3 region is CASSEQGTGLYGYTF. Written as DNA, the CDR3 is TGTGCCAGCTCCGAACAGGGTACGGGCCTTTATGGCTACACCTTC.

This rearrangement joins TRBV6-5 to TRBJ2-5; TRBD1 might be the D (6 bases). V gave up 0 bases and J gave up 5 bases, with 10 bases separating them. Germline-derived CDR1 and CDR2 are MNHEY and SVGAGI. The CDR3 is made up of 14 amino acids. The CDR3 is CASSYSVRGETQYF. Here the CDR3 DNA reads TGTGCCAGCAGTTACTCGGTTAGGGGGGAGACCCAGTACTTC.

The chain combines TRBV20-1 with TRBJ1-2, with D unresolved. Trimming stripped 5 bases from V and 6 bases from J, with 10 bases between. Germline CDR1 reads DFQATT; CDR2 reads SNEGSKA (reference sequence). This CDR3 is 11 amino acids long. For the CDR3, the DNA is TGCAGTGCTTCGCCGGGTCATGGCTACACCTTC. Protein: CSASPGHGYTF.

The V and J genes are TRBV6-5 and TRBJ1-1, with D perhaps TRBD1 (5 bases). Germline CDR1 and CDR2: MNHEY and SVGAGI. CDR3 length: 13 residues. V lost 0 bases and J 9 bases, leaving 11 bases between the germline ends. As DNA, the CDR3 is TGTGCCAGCAGTTACTCGTACGCAGGGAAAGCTTTCTTT. Translating it yields CASSYSYAGKAFF.

The chain couples TRBV5-4 to TRBJ2-2, with TRBD1 matching 9 bases. The CDR3 totals 16 residues. The V gene's germline CDR1 is SGHNT and CDR2 YYREEE (reference sequence). The J segment lost 0 bases and the V segment lost 4 bases, leaving 4 bases of the junction unmatched. For the CDR3, the DNA is TGTGCCAGCAGCACACAGGGGGCGGCGAACACCGGGGAGCTGTTTTTT. It translates to CASSTQGAANTGELFF.

The chain joins TRBV6-5 to TRBJ2-7; TRBD2 is a possible D gene (6 bases). V was pared by 7 bases and J by 3 bases, with 16 bases between. The length of the CDR3 is 14 residues. CDR1 is MNHEY, CDR2 SVGAGI, per germline. CDR3 nucleotides: TGTGCCAGCACCCCAGGGCGGGAAAACTACGAGCAGTACTTC. This codes for CASTPGRENYEQYF.

The chain couples TRBV27 to TRBJ2-7; the D gene is possibly TRBD1 (6 bases). This CDR3 comprises 14 residues. Trimming pared 2 bases from V and 3 bases from J, leaving 11 bases between. The germline V gene encodes CDR1 MNHEY and CDR2 SMNVEV (reference sequence). CDR3: CASSLRDTDYEQYF. CDR3 DNA: TGTGCCAGCAGTTTAAGGGACACAGACTACGAGCAGTACTTC.

J is TRBJ2-1 and V is TRBV27; 11 bases are shared with TRBD1. Germline trimming cut 1 base from V and 7 bases from J; bases unmatched to any gene: 0. Germline V gene data show CDR1 as MNHEY and CDR2 as SMNVEV (reference sequence). CDR3 length equals 14 residues. CDR3 coding DNA: TGTGCCAGCAGTTTATGGGACAGGGGGAATGAGCAGTTCTTC. Translated: CASSLWDRGNEQFF.

The rearrangement uses TRBV11-2 and TRBJ2-6; 8 nucleotides agree with TRBD1. The germline CDR1 and CDR2 sequences are SGHAT and FQNNGV. This CDR3 contains 17 residues. Germline trimming cut 4 bases from V and 0 bases from J; bases unmatched to any gene: 5. The CDR3 bases are TGTGCCAGCAGCTCCGGACAGGGATACTCTGGGGCCAACGTCCTGACTTTC. Translating it yields CASSSGQGYSGANVLTF.

Regarding this clone: Different DNA sequences within this sample yield the same CDR3. The chain is built from TRBV19 and TRBJ2-7; 9 bases agree with TRBD1. The CDR3 consists of 12 residues. Germline-derived CDR1 and CDR2 are LNHDA and SQIVND (reference sequence). The junction had 2 bases not matched to a gene; V was cut back by 5 bases and J by 6 bases. The CDR3 sequence: CASSPTGGEQYF. For the CDR3, the DNA is TGTGCCAGTAGTCCGACAGGGGGCGAGCAGTACTTC.